This entry lists 22 T cell receptor beta chains sequenced from one sample in a study of blood T cell repertoires in COVID-19. Here immunoSEQ multiplex PCR was the method, and the copy in TCRdb shows in-frame clones only, minus some. The table shows around 360,000 clones, with roughly 87% occurring only once. Specimen: PBMCs or T cells enriched from blood (not recorded which). The receptors stem from a woman younger than 45 who had recovered from COVID-19.

A word on this clone: The same CDR3 can be traced to other DNA sequences in this sample. V is TRBV7-9 and J is TRBJ1-1; possibly TRBD1 for D (6 bases). CDR3 length: 13 residues. Germline CDR1 is SEHNR and CDR2 is FQNEAQ (reference sequence). V was pared by 1 base and J by 4 bases, with 7 bases between. The CDR3 protein is CASSLGGGTEAFF. The CDR3 nucleotides read TGTGCCAGCAGCTTAGGAGGGGGCACTGAAGCTTTCTTT.

The chain employs TRBV18 and TRBJ1-3, with 10 bases aligning to TRBD1. CDR1 is KGHSH, CDR2 LQKENI, per germline. The V segment lost 6 bases and the J segment 2 bases; nucleotides outside the gene matches: 4. The CDR3 has 15 amino acids. CDR3 in amino acids: CASSGQGVTGNTIYF. The CDR3 nucleotides read TGTGCCAGCTCCGGACAGGGGGTTACTGGAAACACCATATATTTT.

The chain recombines TRBV10-3 with TRBJ2-2; maybe TRBD2 (5 bases). CDR3 length: 15 residues. The V gene's germline CDR1 is ENHRY and CDR2 SYGVKD. V shed 3 bases and J shed 0 bases, with 8 bases lying between them. CDR3: CAISDERANTGELFF. The CDR3 DNA reads as TGTGCCATCAGTGACGAGAGGGCGAACACCGGGGAGCTGTTTTTT.

The chain employs TRBV11-2 and TRBJ2-1; a possible D gene is TRBD2 (5 bases). Germline CDR1 SGHAT, CDR2 FQNNGV. V dropped 6 bases and J dropped 9 bases, with 18 bases sitting between them. This CDR3 region has 14 residues. The CDR3 loop reads CASSSGISAAEQFF. CDR3 sequence (DNA): TGTGCCAGCAGTTCTGGAATTAGCGCGGCTGAGCAGTTCTTC. The full variable domain, in which reference TRBV11-2 and TRBJ2-1 provide the parts outside the CDR3, is EAGVAQSPRYKIIEKRQSVAFWCNPISGHATLYWYQQILGQGPKLLIQFQNNGVVDDSQLPKDRFSAERLKGVDSTLKIQPAKLEDSAVYLCASSSGISAAEQFFGPGTRLTVL.

V usage is TRBV6-5 and J usage is TRBJ1-3; D gene ambiguous. V gave up 8 bases and J gave up 2 bases, with 13 bases separating them. This CDR3 contains 14 residues. The germline CDR1 and CDR2 sequences are MNHEY and SVGAGI. This CDR3 reads CASSRTATGNTIYF. The CDR3 nucleotides read TGTGCCAGCTCAAGAACCGCTACTGGAAACACCATATATTTT.

For the CDR3, the DNA is TGTGCCAGCAGTGACTACCCAGGGGGCATCCAGACCCAGTACTTC. As protein: CASSDYPGGIQTQYF. The genes are TRBV6-4 and TRBJ2-5; 8 nucleotides align to TRBD1. Germline lookup yields CDR1 MRHNA and CDR2 SNTAGT. The CDR3 sequence is 15 residues long. Trimming at V came to 1 base and at J to 6 bases, leaving 7 bases not matched to a gene.

This clone appeared once. This chain uses TRBV5-1 with TRBJ1-1; D ambiguous. CDR1 and CDR2 from the germline V gene are SGHRS and YFSETQ. The CDR3 totals 14 residues. The V gene lost 0 bases and the J gene lost 4 bases, with 10 bases spanning the gap. The CDR3 here is CASSLEGDGTEAFF. DNA of the CDR3: TGCGCCAGCAGCTTGGAGGGAGATGGCACTGAAGCTTTCTTT.

This clone was seen a handful of times. The chain couples TRBV2 to TRBJ2-2, with D tentatively TRBD1 (6 bases). This CDR3 region has 14 residues. Trimming cost V 4 bases and J 5 bases, with 11 bases left between them. Germline V CDR1 and CDR2: SNHLY, FYNNEI. The CDR3 DNA reads as TGTGCCAGCAGTGTACAGGGCACAACCGGGGAGCTGTTTTTT. Translating it yields CASSVQGTTGELFF.

CDR3: CASSDGTSGSGELFF. CDR3 DNA sequence: TGCGCCAGCAGCGACGGGACTAGCGGGTCCGGGGAGCTGTTTTTT. The rearrangement uses TRBV5-1 and TRBJ2-2; 12 bases line up with TRBD2. J gave up 6 bases and V 4 bases, and 4 bases lay outside the gene matches. Germline V CDR1 and CDR2: SGHRS, YFSETQ. There are 15 residues in the CDR3.

Turning to this clone: This specimen includes other DNA sequences encoding the same CDR3. The rearrangement uses TRBV18 and TRBJ2-5, with D possibly matching TRBD1 (6 bases). The germline V and J ends were trimmed by 2 bases and 2 bases, with 6 bases remaining between them. There are 13 residues in the CDR3. Germline CDR1 reads KGHSH; CDR2 reads LQKENI. The CDR3 bases are TGTGCCAGCTCACCAGGACAGCAAGAGACCCAGTACTTC. Encoded protein: CASSPGQQETQYF.

The chain links TRBV5-5 to TRBJ2-1, with 10 bases fitting TRBD2. Germline V gene data show CDR1 as SGHKS and CDR2 as YYEKEE (reference sequence). J was trimmed by 8 bases and V by 5 bases; bases with no gene match: 13. The CDR3 covers 16 residues. Written as DNA, the CDR3 is TGTGCCAGCAGGTCCGGGGCTAGCGGGAGCTTGCATGAGCAGTTCTTC. Its translation: CASRSGASGSLHEQFF.

The V gene is TRBV7-9, the J gene TRBJ2-1; tentatively, D is TRBD2 (6 bases). This CDR3 contains 11 residues. Trimming stripped 5 bases from V and 10 bases from J, with 9 bases between. Germline CDR1 reads SEHNR; CDR2 reads FQNEAQ (reference sequence). CDR3 nucleotides: TGTGCCAGCAGCACAGCGGGCGAGCAGTTCTTC. Protein sequence: CASSTAGEQFF.

The V call is TRBV7-6, the J call TRBJ2-1; tentatively, D is TRBD2 (6 bases). Germline CDR1 reads SGHVS; CDR2 reads FNYEAQ. V lost 0 bases and J 4 bases, leaving 10 bases between the germline ends. The length of the CDR3 is 15 residues. The CDR3 here is CASSLADGLYNEQFF. The CDR3 DNA reads TGTGCCAGCAGCTTAGCCGACGGACTATACAATGAGCAGTTCTTC.

The rearrangement joins TRBV27 to TRBJ2-7; D unresolved. The CDR3 sequence is 10 residues long. Trimming shortened V by 2 bases and J by 6 bases, and 2 bases separated the two germline ends. Per germline, CDR1 MNHEY and CDR2 SMNVEV (reference sequence). The CDR3 spells CASSLREQYF. CDR3 in DNA: TGTGCCAGCAGTTTACGCGAGCAGTACTTC.

The gene calls are TRBV5-5 and TRBJ1-2; TRBD1 agrees at 7 bases. CDR3 length equals 13 residues. J gave up 7 bases and V 4 bases, and 7 bases lay outside the gene matches. Per germline, CDR1 SGHKS and CDR2 YYEKEE (reference sequence). The CDR3 bases are TGTGCCAGCAGCCCGGACAGGTTTGGTGGCTACACCTTC. Residues: CASSPDRFGGYTF.

V usage is TRBV6-5 and J usage is TRBJ1-2; TRBD1 agrees at 7 bases. Trimming took 0 bases from V and 5 from J; bases not matched to a gene: 6. The germline V gene encodes CDR1 MNHEY and CDR2 SVGAGI. The CDR3 runs to 15 residues. CDR3 DNA: TGTGCCAGCAGTTACTCTGGGGGACAGACGTATGGCTACACCTTC. Protein product: CASSYSGGQTYGYTF.

The rearrangement links TRBV28 to TRBJ2-7; 7 nucleotides agree with TRBD2. The germline CDR1 and CDR2 sequences are MDHEN and SYDVKM. The CDR3 has 16 residues. The V and J ends lost 6 bases and 2 bases, in that order; junction bases with no gene match: 13. This CDR3 is CASSLRIAGPTYEQYF. CDR3 nucleotide sequence: TGTGCCAGCAGCCTACGCATAGCGGGCCCAACCTACGAGCAGTACTTC. The variable domain in full, with the rest retrieved from reference TRBV28 and TRBJ2-7, is DVKVTQSSRYLVKRTGEKVFLECVQDMDHENMFWYRQDPGLGLRLIYFSYDVKMKEKGDIPEGYSVSREKKERFSLILESASTNQTSMYLCASSLRIAGPTYEQYFGPGTRLTVT.

This clone was detected only once. The chain combines TRBV5-1 with TRBJ1-6, with D unclear. V shed 1 base and J shed 11 bases, with 22 bases lying between them. Germline CDR1 and CDR2: SGHRS and YFSETQ. The CDR3 sequence is 17 residues long. The CDR3 here is CASSLLPLSGSNTPLHF. CDR3 sequence (DNA): TGCGCCAGCAGCTTGTTACCCCTTTCAGGCTCCAACACACCCCTCCACTTT.

J is TRBJ1-5 and V is TRBV28, with unresolved D. The V and J ends lost 1 base and 6 bases respectively, with 7 bases between them. CDR3 length: 13 residues. The germline V gene encodes CDR1 MDHEN and CDR2 SYDVKM. The CDR3 sequence: CASSLLGVQPQHF. The DNA for the CDR3 is TGTGCCAGCAGTTTATTAGGAGTTCAGCCCCAGCATTTT. The whole variable domain, remainder taken from reference TRBV28 and TRBJ1-5, is DVKVTQSSRYLVKRTGEKVFLECVQDMDHENMFWYRQDPGLGLRLIYFSYDVKMKEKGDIPEGYSVSREKKERFSLILESASTNQTSMYLCASSLLGVQPQHFGDGTRLSIL.

The genes are TRBV27 and TRBJ2-3; 9 bases are shared with TRBD2. The CDR3 spans 18 residues. Looked up from germline, CDR1 is MNHEY and CDR2 is SMNVEV (reference sequence). The junction had 18 bases not matched to a gene; V was cut back by 5 bases and J by 6 bases. CDR3 DNA sequence: TGTGCCAGCAGTCGCCGTCCGAGCGGGGGGATGCGAGGGGATACGCAGTATTTT. It codes for CASSRRPSGGMRGDTQYF.

This clone was counted a single time. The chain is built from TRBV11-3 and TRBJ1-1, with 8 bases fitting TRBD1. The CDR3 covers 14 residues. The germline gives CDR1 SGHNT, CDR2 YENEEA. V lost 1 base, J lost 3 bases, and 1 base stayed unmatched. The CDR3 loop is CASSLGQGYTEAFF. DNA for the CDR3: TGTGCCAGCAGCTTAGGACAGGGGTACACTGAAGCTTTCTTT.

This clone was seen only once. V and J are TRBV19 and TRBJ2-7; TRBD2 matches at 10 bases. The CDR3 is 13 amino acids. J was trimmed by 5 bases and V by 10 bases; bases with no gene match: 8. Germline V gene data show CDR1 as LNHDA and CDR2 as SQIVND (reference sequence). Here the CDR3 reads CATRLAGGHEQYF. CDR3 in DNA: TGTGCCACTAGATTAGCGGGAGGCCACGAGCAGTACTTC. Using reference TRBV19 and TRBJ2-7 for the parts outside the CDR3, the full variable domain is DGGITQSPKYLFRKEGQNVTLSCEQNLNHDAMYWYRQDPGQGLRLIYYSQIVNDFQKGDIAEGYSVSREKKESFPLTVTSAQKNPTAFYLCATRLAGGHEQYFGPGTRLTVT.